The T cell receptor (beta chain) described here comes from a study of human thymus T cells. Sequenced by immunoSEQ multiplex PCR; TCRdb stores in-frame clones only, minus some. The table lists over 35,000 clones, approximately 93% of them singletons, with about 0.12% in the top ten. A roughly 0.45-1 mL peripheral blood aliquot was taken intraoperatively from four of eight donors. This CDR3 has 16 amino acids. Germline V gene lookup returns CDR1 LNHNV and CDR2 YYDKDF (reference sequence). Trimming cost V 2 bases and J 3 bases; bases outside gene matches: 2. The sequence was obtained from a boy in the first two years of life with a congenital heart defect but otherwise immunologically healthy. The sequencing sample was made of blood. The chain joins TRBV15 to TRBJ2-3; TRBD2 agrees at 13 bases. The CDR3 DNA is TGTGCCACCAGCAGAACTAGCGGGGGGGCAACAGATACGCAGTATTTT. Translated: CATSRTSGGATDTQYF.